This T cell receptor (beta chain) stems from a study of T cell changes during pregnancy in multiple sclerosis. Sequencing was performed with immunoSEQ multiplex PCR; in TCRdb, only in-frame clones are kept and a portion is missing. The top ten hold roughly 1.2% of the sample, which has 45,000 to 60,000 clones, more than 85% seen once. This CDR3 comprises 14 residues. Germline lookup yields CDR1 SGHRS and CDR2 YFSETQ. Losses at the gene ends were 5 bases for V and 5 bases for J; bases not matched to a gene: 7. This receptor was identified in a female donor in good health, enrolled as a control in a pregnancy study. The V and J genes are TRBV5-1 and TRBJ2-1, with TRBD2 matching 7 bases. The specimen comprised peripheral blood, sampled after pregnancy. Here the CDR3 DNA reads TGCGCCAGCAGAATGGCGGGGGACGACAATGAGCAGTTCTTC. Its protein product is CASRMAGDDNEQFF.